This T cell receptor (beta chain) was recovered during a study of blood T cell repertoires in COVID-19. Study-wide context: The samples span acute and convalescent COVID-19 from the United States, Italy and Spain.

Authors' methods: Estimates of nucleated cell counts were drawn from the amplification of reference gene primers. Some clones are missing from TCRdb's copy, which holds only in-frame ones; the method was immunoSEQ multiplex PCR. V, J and clone size reflect that table, while D and trimming were determined from the DNA. The repertoire has about 310,000 clones, over 80% of them found once; the top ten carry about 8.9%. Clinical history as reported by participants underpinned cohort assignment. Donors in Cohort 3 counted as recovered after two negative PCRs, clearance, or symptom resolution. The germline V gene has CDR1 SGHNT and CDR2 YYREEE (reference sequence). The CDR3 is 14 residues long. Deletions cut 2 bases from V and 7 bases from J, with 12 bases between.

The clonotype was recovered from a woman younger than 35 who had recovered from COVID-19. V gene TRBV5-4 combines with J gene TRBJ1-4; tentative D call: TRBD1 (6 bases). The sequenced sample was PBMCs or T cells enriched from blood (not recorded which). The CDR3 DNA follows: TGTGCCAGCAGCTTTGGGGGAGGGGGTGAAAAACTGTTTTTT. Its translation is CASSFGGGGEKLFF. Full variable domain (rest looked up from reference TRBV5-4 and TRBJ1-4): ETGVTQSPTHLIKTRGQQVTLRCSSQSGHNTVSWYQQALGQGPQFIFQYYREEENGRGNFPPRFSGLQFPNYSSELNVNALELDDSALYLCASSFGGGGEKLFFGSGTQLSVL.